The next 20 T cell receptor beta chains were all read from a single sample in a study of T cells after posttransplantation cyclophosphamide. The protocol was immunoSEQ multiplex PCR, while the TCRdb copy is restricted to in-frame clones and leaves out a portion. The sample shows about 34,000 clones, none of them appearing just once. Sequenced material: PBMCs. The receptors come from a woman in her forties or fifties in good health and a related stem cell transplant donor.

Many counts were recorded for this clone. The gene calls are TRBV2 and TRBJ2-3, with 12 bases identical to TRBD2. The CDR3 is 15 amino acids. From germline, CDR1 is SNHLY and CDR2 FYNNEI. V lost 7 bases, J lost 5 bases, and 7 bases stayed unmatched. The CDR3 nucleotides are TGTGCCAGCACCCTAGCGGGAGGGCAAGGAGATACGCAGTATTTT. Its translation: CASTLAGGQGDTQYF.

This clone was seen ten or more times. The chain joins TRBV5-1 to TRBJ2-5; possibly TRBD2 for D (6 bases). V was cut by 7 bases and J by 5 bases, with 18 bases left in between. CDR3 size: 14 residues. Germline V gene sequence: CDR1 SGHRS, CDR2 YFSETQ. DNA for the CDR3: TGCGCCAGCTCATCTTCCGGGACTGGGGAGACCCAGTACTTC. This encodes CASSSSGTGETQYF.

The chain has TRBV29-1 and TRBJ2-2; 8 bases are shared with TRBD1. This CDR3 spans 14 amino acids. Germline values: CDR1 SQVTM, CDR2 ANQGSEA. After removal of 6 bases from V and 14 bases from J, the junction contained 17 bases not matched to a gene. The chain's CDR3 is CSVKRAGGETDLFF. CDR3 sequence (DNA): TGCAGCGTAAAAAGGGCAGGGGGCGAGACCGATCTGTTTTTT.

This clone was observed a handful of times. This sequence joins TRBV29-1 and TRBJ2-7, with 7 bases that match TRBD1. Germline lookup yields CDR1 SQVTM and CDR2 ANQGSEA. The CDR3 covers 14 residues. J was trimmed by 2 bases and V by 7 bases; bases with no gene match: 11. The CDR3 spells CSAEAPGTAYEQYF. For the CDR3, the DNA is TGCAGCGCGGAGGCCCCCGGGACAGCCTACGAGCAGTACTTC.

Many counts were recorded for this clone. This chain joins TRBV5-8 and TRBJ2-1, with 9 bases identical to TRBD1. The CDR3 spans 15 residues. Germline CDR1 and CDR2: SGHTS and YDEGEE. V was clipped by 4 bases and J by 7 bases; unmatched bases: 9. CDR3 sequence reads: CASSRGDRVGNEQFF. The CDR3 DNA reads TGTGCCAGCAGCCGGGGGGACAGGGTAGGAAATGAGCAGTTCTTC.

This clone appeared many times. The chain is built from TRBV14 and TRBJ2-1; TRBD1 is a possible D gene (6 bases). The V gene lost 2 bases and the J gene lost 0 bases, with 14 bases spanning the gap. Germline loops: CDR1 SGHDN, CDR2 FVKESK. This CDR3 has 17 residues. CDR3 protein: CASSQHLGQSSYNEQFF. The CDR3 bases are TGTGCCAGCAGCCAACACCTTGGACAGAGCTCCTACAATGAGCAGTTCTTC. Full variable domain (remainder filled in from reference TRBV14 and TRBJ2-1): EAGVTQFPSHSVIEKGQTVTLRCDPISGHDNLYWYRRVMGKEIKFLLHFVKESKQDESGMPNNRFLAERTGGTYSTLKVQPAELEDSGVYFCASSQHLGQSSYNEQFFGPGTRLTVL.

The table lists this clone with many counts. The J gene is TRBJ1-2, the V gene TRBV6-6; 7 nucleotides line up with TRBD1. The CDR3 length is 13 residues. After removal of 6 bases from V and 8 bases from J, the junction contained 9 bases not matched to a gene. In germline, CDR1 is MNHNY, CDR2 SVGAGI (reference sequence). CDR3 residues: CASSGQGEVGYTF. Here the CDR3 DNA reads TGTGCCAGCAGCGGGCAGGGGGAAGTCGGCTACACCTTC.

At least ten counts were recorded for this clone. The chain joins TRBV4-1 to TRBJ2-3, with a weak D call TRBD2 (6 bases). Germline CDR1 and CDR2: MGHRA and YSYEKL. The CDR3 runs 14 residues. With 4 bases removed from V and 6 bases from J, the gap between germline ends came to 14 bases. The CDR3 here is CASSPSGERDTQYF. The DNA of the CDR3 is TGCGCCAGCAGCCCCTCGGGGGAGCGGGATACGCAGTATTTT.

This clone was seen many times. This chain links TRBV15 with TRBJ2-7, with a tentative D call TRBD2 (5 bases). Germline V lookup: CDR1 LNHNV, CDR2 YYDKDF (reference sequence). V lost 1 base and J 2 bases, leaving 9 bases between the germline ends. CDR3 size: 14 residues. The CDR3 bases are TGTGCCACCAGCAGAGGGACTCCTACCTACGAGCAGTACTTC. The encoded protein is CATSRGTPTYEQYF.

This clone was detected many times. The chain is built from TRBV11-3 and TRBJ1-1, with TRBD1 identical over 7 bases. J was trimmed by 1 base and V by 5 bases; bases with no gene match: 7. Per germline, CDR1 SGHNT and CDR2 YENEEA. There are 15 residues in the CDR3. This CDR3 reads CASSVTGTANTEAFF. CDR3 in DNA: TGTGCCAGCAGCGTCACCGGGACAGCGAACACTGAAGCTTTCTTT. The entire variable domain, with the rest obtained from reference TRBV11-3 and TRBJ1-1, is as follows: EAGVVQSPRYKIIEKKQPVAFWCNPISGHNTLYWYLQNLGQGPELLIRYENEEAVDDSQLPKDRFSAERLKGVDSTLKIQPAELGDSAVYLCASSVTGTANTEAFFGQGTRLTVV.

This clone was counted a few times. The genes are TRBV5-1 and TRBJ2-3; D possibly corresponds to TRBD1 (5 bases). The CDR3 spans 15 residues. Per germline, CDR1 SGHRS and CDR2 YFSETQ. The V end was cut by 0 bases, the J end by 1 base, with 9 bases between. The CDR3 nucleotides are TGCGCCAGCAGCTTGGCTTTAGGGGGCACAGATACGCAGTATTTT. Translating it yields CASSLALGGTDTQYF.

V gene TRBV7-3 combines with J gene TRBJ1-2, with D possibly TRBD1 on 6 matching bases. The CDR3 is 13 amino acids. Germline loops: CDR1 SGHTA, CDR2 FQGTGA. Trimming took off 5 bases at V and 4 bases at J, with 11 bases between the two ends. For the CDR3, the DNA is TGTGCCAGCAGCATAGGGGGGGGCTATGGCTACACCTTC. This translates into CASSIGGGYGYTF.

This clone was found many times. This chain joins TRBV6-2 or TRBV6-3 and TRBJ2-6, with D perhaps matching TRBD2 (5 bases). V was shortened by 6 bases and J by 0 bases, with 24 bases between the two germline ends. This CDR3 spans 20 amino acids. The germline V gene has CDR1 MNHEY and CDR2 SVGEGT. CDR3 nucleotides: TGTGCCAGCAGGTATCCTAATCTGAGGGCCTCAAGCTCTGGGGCCAACGTCCTGACTTTC. It specifies CASRYPNLRASSSGANVLTF.

This clone was seen at least ten times. As DNA, the CDR3 is TGTGCCAGCAGTTTATATTGGACAGGGGGCGAGAACGAGCAGTACTTC. As protein: CASSLYWTGGENEQYF. This rearrangement joins TRBV27 to TRBJ2-7; 11 bases map to TRBD1. V shed 1 base, J shed 5 bases, and the junction held 7 bases outside the gene matches. The germline V gene has CDR1 MNHEY and CDR2 SMNVEV (reference sequence). The CDR3 is 16 amino acids.

This clone has at least ten counts. The chain employs TRBV11-2 and TRBJ2-7, with TRBD2 as a possible D gene (5 bases). V was clipped by 4 bases and J by 7 bases, with 5 bases between them. Per the germline V gene, CDR1 is SGHAT and CDR2 is FQNNGV. There are 10 residues in the CDR3. CDR3 sequence (DNA): TGTGCCAGCAGCTCGGGGGAGCAGTACTTC. Translated: CASSSGEQYF.

This clone was seen at least ten times. The chain recombines TRBV7-3 with TRBJ2-7; TRBD1 matches at 7 bases. Germline assignment: CDR1 SGHTA and CDR2 FQGTGA. V trimming: 5 bases; J trimming: 0 bases; junction bases outside the gene matches: 10. The CDR3 sequence is 16 residues long. Here the CDR3 DNA reads TGTGCCAGCAGCCCACATTCCGGGACAGCCTCCTACGAGCAGTACTTC. Translated: CASSPHSGTASYEQYF.

This clone was picked up many times. The rearrangement links TRBV5-1 to TRBJ2-7; 8 positions agree with TRBD1. The length of the CDR3 is 15 residues. The junction had 7 bases not matched to a gene; V was cut back by 0 bases and J by 5 bases. Germline CDR1 SGHRS, CDR2 YFSETQ. CDR3 protein: CASSLADLQGDEQYF. The CDR3 bases are TGCGCCAGCAGCTTGGCCGACCTACAGGGGGACGAGCAGTACTTC.

This clone was found many times. This chain connects TRBV19 to TRBJ1-5; D not resolved. The ends were cut back, 6 bases at V and 7 bases at J, with 19 bases in the middle. In germline, CDR1 is LNHDA, CDR2 SQIVND (reference sequence). The CDR3 consists of 15 residues. The CDR3 DNA reads as TGTGCCAGTAGGTATCAGGTCCGCAGCTGGCAGCCCCAGCATTTT. Its translation: CASRYQVRSWQPQHF.

Comment on this clone: An end of the junction differs from the germline gene, which may be a read error. This chain links TRBV4-1 with TRBJ1-6; D might be TRBD1 (5 bases). The CDR3 has 17 amino acids. CDR1 and CDR2 from the germline V gene are MGHRA and YSYEKL. The CDR3 protein is CTSSPDSTLWYNSPLHF. CDR3 sequence (DNA): TGCACCAGCAGTCCAGACAGTACCCTTTGGTATAATTCACCCCTCCACTTT.

This clone was observed at least ten times. CDR3 nucleotide sequence: TGCGCCAGCAGCTTGGCACTAGCCACCACCTACGAGCAGTACTTC. As protein: CASSLALATTYEQYF. The V and J genes are TRBV5-1 and TRBJ2-7; maybe TRBD2 (6 bases). V was shortened by 0 bases and J by 2 bases, with 12 bases between the two germline ends. Germline V gene sequence: CDR1 SGHRS, CDR2 YFSETQ. The CDR3 runs to 15 residues.